This T cell receptor (beta chain) originates from a study of blood T cell repertoires in COVID-19. Study members were between about 18 and 100 years old and lived in approximately 25 US regions. In Cohort 3, a recovered donor had either two negative PCRs, clearance, or symptom resolution. In the authors' workflow: From reference gene primer amplification, estimates of nucleated cell counts were derived. The method was immunoSEQ multiplex PCR; TCRdb's version includes in-frame clones alone and lacks a portion of them. That table supplies the V and J calls and clone size; D and trimming were determined from the DNA. Of a few hundred thousand clones in the sample, 80% to 90% were seen once. In germline, CDR1 is SGHTA, CDR2 FQGNSA. V lost 3 bases and J lost 3, with 11 bases in between. This CDR3 has 14 residues. The table lists this clone with a count of one.

This clonotype originated in a woman between 18 and 29 years old who had recovered from COVID-19. The sample was PBMCs or T cells enriched from blood (not recorded which). The V call is TRBV7-2, the J call TRBJ1-2, with D tentatively TRBD1 (5 bases). The CDR3 reads CASSFGGLDYGYTF. The DNA for the CDR3 is TGTGCCAGCAGCTTTGGGGGGTTGGACTATGGCTACACCTTC.